A selection of T cell receptor beta chains follows, all from one sample in a study of T-cell memory formation after mild COVID-19. TCRdb re-derived calls from the 5' RACE reads in MiXCR, one entry per CDR3 protein. This sample has 540,000 or so distinct CDR3 sequences, with approximately 20% found just once. Sequencing was done on a sample of PBMCs or a T cell subset sorted from them (not recorded which). These receptor sequences come from an adult woman who had mild COVID-19 (a few samples of this study predate the infection). Cell type and time point are not known. Each CDR3 is given with its conserved first and last residue. The D gene is left open where the match is weak. Rows may omit the clone size; those that give it use once, few, many or a size class.

d_gene: TRBD2
j_gene: TRBJ2-1
v_gene: TRBV9
abundance: -
CDR3nt: TGTGCCAGCAGCGTAGGCCCCGGGGGTAGCGGGGGGGCCATCTCTACTGAGCAGTTCTTC
CDR3aa: CASSVGPGGSGGAISTEQFF

d_gene: TRBD1
j_gene: TRBJ1-6
v_gene: TRBV7-2
abundance: -
CDR3nt: TGTGCCAGCAGCAACGACAGGGGGAATTCACCCCTCCACTTT
CDR3aa: CASSNDRGNSPLHF

d_gene: TRBD2
j_gene: TRBJ2-3
v_gene: TRBV4-3
abundance: few
CDR3nt: TGCGCCAGCAGCCCCTGGACTAGCGGATCGGGTGCCACAGATACGCAGTATTTT
CDR3aa: CASSPWTSGSGATDTQYF

d_gene: TRBD2
j_gene: TRBJ2-4
v_gene: TRBV7-3
abundance: -
CDR3nt: TGTGCCAGCAGCCCCGGGGGAGCGGGAGGGGGAAACATTCAGTACTTC
CDR3aa: CASSPGGAGGGNIQYF

d_gene: -
j_gene: TRBJ2-3
v_gene: TRBV7-2
abundance: -
CDR3nt: TGTGCCAGCAGCCCCTTCCCCCGGTCGGGGGGCAGAACAGATACGCAGTATTTT
CDR3aa: CASSPFPRSGGRTDTQYF

d_gene: -
j_gene: TRBJ2-1
v_gene: TRBV11-3
abundance: -
CDR3nt: TGTGCCAGCAGCCGCTCGCGCGGGGTGAACAATGAGCAGTTCTTC
CDR3aa: CASSRSRGVNNEQFF

d_gene: TRBD1
j_gene: TRBJ2-7
v_gene: TRBV7-9
abundance: -
CDR3nt: TGTGCCAGCAGCTTATATCCCGGGACAGACTCGACCTACGAGCAGTACTTC
CDR3aa: CASSLYPGTDSTYEQYF

d_gene: -
j_gene: TRBJ2-7
v_gene: TRBV6-6
abundance: few
CDR3nt: TGTGCCAGCAGTTACTCGAATTGGCCAGACGGTTGGTACTTC
CDR3aa: CASSYSNWPDGWYF

d_gene: TRBD2
j_gene: TRBJ2-3
v_gene: TRBV30
abundance: few
CDR3nt: TGTGCCTGGAGTGTGACTAGCGGGAGGCCAGATACGCAGTATTTT
CDR3aa: CAWSVTSGRPDTQYF

d_gene: TRBD1
j_gene: TRBJ2-2
v_gene: TRBV7-8
abundance: -
CDR3nt: TGTGCCAGCAGCTCACTGAACAGGGGAAGGGCCGGGGAGCTGTTTTTT
CDR3aa: CASSSLNRGRAGELFF

d_gene: -
j_gene: TRBJ2-2
v_gene: TRBV11-3
abundance: few
CDR3nt: TGTGCCAGCAGCCAGTGGGCGGGTATCACCTGGGAGCTGTTTTTT
CDR3aa: CASSQWAGITWELFF

d_gene: -
j_gene: TRBJ1-3
v_gene: TRBV7-9
abundance: few
CDR3nt: TGTGCCAGCAGCACCCAAGAGCGACAGCGGAGCTCTGGAAACACCATATATTTT
CDR3aa: CASSTQERQRSSGNTIYF

d_gene: -
j_gene: TRBJ1-2
v_gene: TRBV29-1
abundance: -
CDR3nt: TGCAGCGCCTACTCGTCCTATGGCTACACCTTC
CDR3aa: CSAYSSYGYTF

d_gene: -
j_gene: TRBJ1-2
v_gene: TRBV5-6
abundance: -
CDR3nt: TGTGCCAGCAGCTTCAGTAGGGCTGGCTACACCTTC
CDR3aa: CASSFSRAGYTF

d_gene: -
j_gene: TRBJ2-7
v_gene: TRBV20-1
abundance: few
CDR3nt: TGCAGTGCTAGAGATCGGAGGACAGTTGGGAAGCAGTACTTC
CDR3aa: CSARDRRTVGKQYF

d_gene: -
j_gene: TRBJ1-6
v_gene: TRBV20-1
abundance: few
CDR3nt: TGCAGTGCTAGGTTGAAAGGTAGGGGAGATTCACCCCTCCACTTT
CDR3aa: CSARLKGRGDSPLHF

d_gene: -
j_gene: TRBJ2-1
v_gene: TRBV7-2
abundance: many
CDR3nt: TGTGCCAGCAGCTTAGCGGCTAGGGAAAATGAGCAGTTCTTC
CDR3aa: CASSLAARENEQFF

d_gene: -
j_gene: TRBJ2-7
v_gene: TRBV20-1
abundance: few
CDR3nt: TGCAGTGCTATCCCACAACCCTACGAGCAGTACTTC
CDR3aa: CSAIPQPYEQYF

d_gene: -
j_gene: TRBJ1-5
v_gene: TRBV30
abundance: -
CDR3nt: TGTGCCTGGAGTGTAGGAGATAGCAATCAGCCCCAGCATTTT
CDR3aa: CAWSVGDSNQPQHF

d_gene: -
j_gene: TRBJ2-5
v_gene: TRBV7-2
abundance: -
CDR3nt: TGTGCCAGCAGCTTAGTGGGCAGGGGAAAGACCCAGTACTTC
CDR3aa: CASSLVGRGKTQYF

d_gene: -
j_gene: TRBJ2-7
v_gene: TRBV2
abundance: few
CDR3nt: TGTGCCAGCACCGAGAGGGCGGGGATAGGGTACTTC
CDR3aa: CASTERAGIGYF

d_gene: -
j_gene: TRBJ2-7
v_gene: TRBV24-1
abundance: few
CDR3nt: TGTGCCACCAGTACCGGAACCTACGAGCAGTACTTC
CDR3aa: CATSTGTYEQYF

d_gene: -
j_gene: TRBJ1-4
v_gene: TRBV5-6
abundance: -
CDR3nt: TGTGCCAGCAGCTTGGTACAGAGTCATAATGAAAAACTGTTTTTT
CDR3aa: CASSLVQSHNEKLFF

d_gene: -
j_gene: TRBJ1-2
v_gene: TRBV20-1
abundance: -
CDR3nt: TGCAGTGCTAGGGACCTTTACTATGGCTACACCTTC
CDR3aa: CSARDLYYGYTF

d_gene: -
j_gene: TRBJ1-1
v_gene: TRBV7-2
abundance: -
CDR3nt: TGTGCCAGCAGCCCCGGGTGGGTGAACACTGAAGCTTTCTTT
CDR3aa: CASSPGWVNTEAFF

d_gene: -
j_gene: TRBJ1-1
v_gene: TRBV3-1
abundance: few
CDR3nt: TGTGCCAGCAAGGGGGACACTGAAGCTTTCTTT
CDR3aa: CASKGDTEAFF

d_gene: -
j_gene: TRBJ2-5
v_gene: TRBV7-9
abundance: many
CDR3nt: TGTGCCAGCAGCTCTTCGGAACAAGAGACCCAGTACTTC
CDR3aa: CASSSSEQETQYF

d_gene: TRBD1
j_gene: TRBJ2-3
v_gene: TRBV18
abundance: -
CDR3nt: TGTGCCAGCTCACCACCGATGGGACAGGGAAAATCGTATTTT
CDR3aa: CASSPPMGQGKSYF

d_gene: TRBD1
j_gene: TRBJ1-5
v_gene: TRBV5-5
abundance: -
CDR3nt: TGTGCCAGCAGCCAGGGGGGCAGGGTGGGCAATCAGCCCCAGCATTTT
CDR3aa: CASSQGGRVGNQPQHF

d_gene: TRBD2
j_gene: TRBJ2-3
v_gene: TRBV11-2
abundance: few
CDR3nt: TGTGCCAGCAGTCCGACTAGCGGGGAAAATACGCAGTATTTT
CDR3aa: CASSPTSGENTQYF

d_gene: -
j_gene: TRBJ2-5
v_gene: TRBV7-2
abundance: -
CDR3nt: TGTGCCAGCAGCTTGGTGCGGGGCCCCCAAGAGACCCAGTACTTC
CDR3aa: CASSLVRGPQETQYF

d_gene: TRBD2
j_gene: TRBJ2-2
v_gene: TRBV20-1
abundance: -
CDR3nt: TGCAGTGCTAGAGTTAGCGGGAGACAAACCGGGGAGCTGTTTTTT
CDR3aa: CSARVSGRQTGELFF

d_gene: -
j_gene: TRBJ2-3
v_gene: TRBV9
abundance: few
CDR3nt: TGTGCCAGCAGCGTAGACCCCCTCGCGACCGATCCGCAGTATTTT
CDR3aa: CASSVDPLATDPQYF

d_gene: -
j_gene: TRBJ1-4
v_gene: TRBV7-2
abundance: -
CDR3nt: TGTGCCAGCAGCTTAGATCATCAGATAAGGGGGGGTAATGAAAAACTGTTTTTT
CDR3aa: CASSLDHQIRGGNEKLFF

d_gene: -
j_gene: TRBJ2-1
v_gene: TRBV29-1
abundance: few
CDR3nt: TGCAGCGTTGATGGGGCTGACTACAATGAGCAGTTCTTC
CDR3aa: CSVDGADYNEQFF

d_gene: -
j_gene: TRBJ1-5
v_gene: TRBV6-2/TRBV6-3
abundance: few
CDR3nt: TGTGCCAGCAGTTACATCCTCGTCGCAGGGACTCCCAATCAGCCCCAGCATTTT
CDR3aa: CASSYILVAGTPNQPQHF

d_gene: -
j_gene: TRBJ1-1
v_gene: TRBV6-2/TRBV6-3
abundance: -
CDR3nt: TGTGCCAGCAGTTACCCGACAGCAAACACTGAAGCTTTCTTT
CDR3aa: CASSYPTANTEAFF

d_gene: -
j_gene: TRBJ2-7
v_gene: TRBV20-1
abundance: -
CDR3nt: TGCAGTGCTAGAGATCAGAGGATGGCTCCTTACGAGCAGTACTTC
CDR3aa: CSARDQRMAPYEQYF

d_gene: -
j_gene: TRBJ1-1
v_gene: TRBV18
abundance: -
CDR3nt: TGTGCCAGCTCACCGCGGGCCGACCCCGCTGAAGCTTTCTTT
CDR3aa: CASSPRADPAEAFF

d_gene: -
j_gene: TRBJ2-3
v_gene: TRBV25-1
abundance: -
CDR3nt: TGTGCCAGCCGGGGTGGGCCAGATACGCAGTATTTT
CDR3aa: CASRGGPDTQYF

d_gene: -
j_gene: TRBJ2-3
v_gene: TRBV9
abundance: -
CDR3nt: TGTGCCAGCAGCGTACCGAGCGGAAACACAGATACGCAGTATTTT
CDR3aa: CASSVPSGNTDTQYF

d_gene: TRBD1
j_gene: TRBJ2-1
v_gene: TRBV29-1
abundance: -
CDR3nt: TGCAGCGTGGCGGGACAGGGGGTGATCGCACTAGCGGAGTACAATGAGCAGTTCTTC
CDR3aa: CSVAGQGVIALAEYNEQFF

d_gene: -
j_gene: TRBJ2-7
v_gene: TRBV20-1
abundance: few
CDR3nt: TGCAGTGCTAGATGGTCAGGTTCCTACGAGCAGTACTTC
CDR3aa: CSARWSGSYEQYF

d_gene: -
j_gene: TRBJ2-7
v_gene: TRBV4-1
abundance: few
CDR3nt: TGCGCCAGCAGCCAAGATAGCAGGGGCTACTACGAGCAGTACTTC
CDR3aa: CASSQDSRGYYEQYF

d_gene: -
j_gene: TRBJ2-7
v_gene: TRBV9
abundance: -
CDR3nt: TGTGCCAGCAGCGTAGGGTCAGGGGGGAACTACGAGCAGTACTTC
CDR3aa: CASSVGSGGNYEQYF

d_gene: -
j_gene: TRBJ1-2
v_gene: TRBV7-9
abundance: -
CDR3nt: TGTGCCAGCAGCGGGGGGGCTTACTATGGCTACACCTTC
CDR3aa: CASSGGAYYGYTF